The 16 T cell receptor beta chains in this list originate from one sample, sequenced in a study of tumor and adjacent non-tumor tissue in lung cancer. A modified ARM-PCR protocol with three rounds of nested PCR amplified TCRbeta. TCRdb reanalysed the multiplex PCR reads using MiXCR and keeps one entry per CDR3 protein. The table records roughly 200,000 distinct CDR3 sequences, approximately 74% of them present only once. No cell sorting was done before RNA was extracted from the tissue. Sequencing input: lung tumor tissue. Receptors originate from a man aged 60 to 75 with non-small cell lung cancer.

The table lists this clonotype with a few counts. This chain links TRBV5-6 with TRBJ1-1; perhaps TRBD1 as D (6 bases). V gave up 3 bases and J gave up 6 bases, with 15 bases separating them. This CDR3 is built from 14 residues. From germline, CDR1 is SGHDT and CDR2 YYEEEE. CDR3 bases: TGTGCCAGCAGCTCTCAAGGGGGGGGGGCTGAAGCTTTCTTT. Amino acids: CASSSQGGGAEAFF.

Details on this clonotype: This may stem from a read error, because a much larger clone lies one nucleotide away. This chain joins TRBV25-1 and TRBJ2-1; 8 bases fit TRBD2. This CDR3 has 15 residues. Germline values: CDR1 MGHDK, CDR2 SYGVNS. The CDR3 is CASRGGGGSYNERFF. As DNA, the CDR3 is TGTGCCAGCCGGGGGGGTGGCGGCTCCTACAATGAGCGGTTCTTC.

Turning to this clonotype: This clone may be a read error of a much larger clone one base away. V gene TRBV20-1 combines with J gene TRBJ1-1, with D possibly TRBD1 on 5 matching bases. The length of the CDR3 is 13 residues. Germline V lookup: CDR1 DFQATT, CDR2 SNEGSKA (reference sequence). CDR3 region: CGAVQVPSTEAFF. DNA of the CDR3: TGCGGTGCGGTACAGGTCCCCAGCACTGAAGCTTTCTTT.

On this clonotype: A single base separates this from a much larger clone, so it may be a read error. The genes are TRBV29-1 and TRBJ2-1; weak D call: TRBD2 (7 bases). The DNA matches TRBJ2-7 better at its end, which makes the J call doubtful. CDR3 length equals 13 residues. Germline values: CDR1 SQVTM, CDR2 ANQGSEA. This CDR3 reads CSVAAGAGNEQYF. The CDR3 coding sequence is TGCAGCGTTGCCGCGGGGGCCGGCAATGAGCAGTACTTC.

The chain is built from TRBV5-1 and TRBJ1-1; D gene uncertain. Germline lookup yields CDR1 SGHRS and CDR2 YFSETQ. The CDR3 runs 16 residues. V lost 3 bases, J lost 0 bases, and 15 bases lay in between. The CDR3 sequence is CASSWPQDGMNTEAFF. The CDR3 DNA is TGCGCCAGCAGCTGGCCCCAGGACGGAATGAACACTGAAGCTTTCTTT.

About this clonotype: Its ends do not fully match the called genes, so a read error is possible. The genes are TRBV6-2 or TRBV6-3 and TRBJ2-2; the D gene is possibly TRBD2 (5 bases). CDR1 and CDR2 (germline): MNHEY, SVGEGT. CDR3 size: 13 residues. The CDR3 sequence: CANRRGNTGELFF. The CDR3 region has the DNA TGTGCCAACAGAAGAGGGAACACCGGGGAGTTGTTTTTT.

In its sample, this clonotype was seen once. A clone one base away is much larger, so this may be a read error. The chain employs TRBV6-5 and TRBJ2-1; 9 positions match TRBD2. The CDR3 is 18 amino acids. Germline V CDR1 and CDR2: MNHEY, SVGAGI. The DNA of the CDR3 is TGTGCCAGCAATTACTCGATCAGCGGGGGGAAGTCCTACAATGAGCAGTTCTTC. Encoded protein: CASNYSISGGKSYNEQFF.

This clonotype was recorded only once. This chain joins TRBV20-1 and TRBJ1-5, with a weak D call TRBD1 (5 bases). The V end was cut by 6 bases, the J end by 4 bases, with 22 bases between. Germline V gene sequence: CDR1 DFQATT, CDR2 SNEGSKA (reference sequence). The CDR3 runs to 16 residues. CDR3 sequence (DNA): TGCAGTGCCATGACTCCCTCCCGGACACCAAATCAGCCCCAGCATTTT. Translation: CSAMTPSRTPNQPQHF.

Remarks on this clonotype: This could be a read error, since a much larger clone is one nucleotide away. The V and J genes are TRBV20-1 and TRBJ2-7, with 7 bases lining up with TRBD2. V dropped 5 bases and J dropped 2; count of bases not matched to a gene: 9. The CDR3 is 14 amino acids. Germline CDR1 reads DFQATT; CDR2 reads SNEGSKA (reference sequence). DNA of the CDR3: TGCAGTGCTGCCGAAACGGGGAGGGCCTACGAGCAGTACTTC. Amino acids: CSAAETGRAYEQYF.

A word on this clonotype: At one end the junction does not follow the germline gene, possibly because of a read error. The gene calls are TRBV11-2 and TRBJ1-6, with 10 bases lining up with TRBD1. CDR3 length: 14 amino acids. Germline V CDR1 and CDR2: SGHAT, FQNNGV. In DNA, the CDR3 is TGTACCAGCAGCCAGACAGGGGGCTCATCACCCCTCCACTTT. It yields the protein CTSSQTGGSSPLHF.

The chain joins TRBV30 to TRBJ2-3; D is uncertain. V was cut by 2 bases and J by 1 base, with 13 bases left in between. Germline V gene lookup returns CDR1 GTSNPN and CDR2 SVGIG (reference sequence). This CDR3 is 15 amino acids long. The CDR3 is CAWSSPLRGTDTQYF. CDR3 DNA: TGTGCCTGGAGTTCCCCATTACGGGGCACAGATACGCAGTATTTT.

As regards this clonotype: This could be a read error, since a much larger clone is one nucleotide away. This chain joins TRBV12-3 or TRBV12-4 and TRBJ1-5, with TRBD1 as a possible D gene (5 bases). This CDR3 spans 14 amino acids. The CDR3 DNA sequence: TGTGCCTGCAGTGAGGGAGGGGCTAATCAGCCCCAGCATTTT. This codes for CACSEGGANQPQHF.

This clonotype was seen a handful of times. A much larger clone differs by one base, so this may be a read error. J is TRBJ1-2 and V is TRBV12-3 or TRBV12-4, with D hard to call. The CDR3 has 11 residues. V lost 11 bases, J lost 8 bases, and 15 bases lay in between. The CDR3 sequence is CAGEGGRGYTF. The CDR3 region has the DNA TGTGCCGGCGAAGGAGGGCGCGGCTACACCTTC.

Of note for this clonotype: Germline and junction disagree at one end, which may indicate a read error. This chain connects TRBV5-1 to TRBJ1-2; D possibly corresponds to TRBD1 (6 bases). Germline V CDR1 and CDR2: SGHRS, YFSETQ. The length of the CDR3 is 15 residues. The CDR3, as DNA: TGCGCCAGCAACTTGACCGGGGGCGGAAACTATGGCTACACCTTC. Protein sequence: CASNLTGGGNYGYTF.

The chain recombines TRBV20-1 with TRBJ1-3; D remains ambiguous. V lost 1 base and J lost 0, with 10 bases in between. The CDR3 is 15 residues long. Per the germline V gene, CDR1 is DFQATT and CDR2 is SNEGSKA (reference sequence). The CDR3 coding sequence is TGCAGTGCTAGAGGGGTTGCCTGCTCTGGAAACACCATATATTTT. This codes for CSARGVACSGNTIYF.

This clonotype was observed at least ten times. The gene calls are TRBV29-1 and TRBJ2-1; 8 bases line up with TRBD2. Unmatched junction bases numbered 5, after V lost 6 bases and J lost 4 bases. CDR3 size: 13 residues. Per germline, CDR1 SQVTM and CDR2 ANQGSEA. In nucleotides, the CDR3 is TGCAGCGTGCCGCGGGGGGTATACAATGAGCAGTTCTTC. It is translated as CSVPRGVYNEQFF.